This T cell receptor (beta chain) was recorded in a study of blood T cell repertoires in COVID-19. The protocol was immunoSEQ multiplex PCR, while the TCRdb copy is restricted to in-frame clones and leaves out a portion. This sample has some 180,000 clones, with 78% found just once. This clone showed up just once. The sequencing input was peripheral blood. This clonotype was sampled from a woman older than 75 with active or convalescent COVID-19.

In nucleotides, the CDR3 is TGCAGCGTCCCCAGCCCTAGCGGGGGCACAGATACGCAGTATTTT. It codes for CSVPSPSGGTDTQYF. The chain combines TRBV29-1 with TRBJ2-3; 9 bases agree with TRBD2. Germline V gene data show CDR1 as SQVTM and CDR2 as ANQGSEA. V lost 6 bases to trimming and J lost 1 base; unmatched junction nucleotides: 8. The CDR3 contains 15 residues.